These T cell receptor beta chains were read from a single sample in a study of T cells in localized non-small cell lung cancer. Sequencing was performed with immunoSEQ multiplex PCR; in TCRdb, only in-frame clones are kept and a portion is missing. Here the sample spans more than 45,000 clones, roughly nine tenths being singletons. The specimen comprised PBMCs, sampled before any cancer treatment. These receptors all come from a man aged 40-75 years with stage II lung adenocarcinoma. The CDR3 runs from the conserved cysteine through the conserved F or W. A D gene is named only where the DNA matches it firmly. Part of the rows lack a size; the others show once, few, many or a class for expanded clones.

len: 14
d_gene: NA
abundance: NA
j_gene: TRBJ1-1
v_gene: TRBV25-1
CDR3aa: CASSESELFLEAFF
CDR3nt: TGTGCCAGCAGTGAATCTGAATTATTTCTTGAAGCTTTCTTT

len: 16
d_gene: NA
abundance: NA
j_gene: TRBJ2-2
v_gene: TRBV7-3
CDR3aa: CASSFLGQFRTGELFF
CDR3nt: TGTGCCAGCAGTTTTCTCGGACAATTCCGGACCGGGGAGCTGTTTTTT

len: 14
d_gene: NA
abundance: few
j_gene: TRBJ1-4
v_gene: TRBV18
CDR3aa: CASSPGGANEKLFF
CDR3nt: TGTGCCAGCTCACCAGGAGGGGCTAATGAAAAACTGTTTTTT

len: 12
d_gene: NA
abundance: NA
j_gene: TRBJ2-2
v_gene: TRBV5-1
CDR3aa: CASSWGTGELFF
CDR3nt: TGCGCCAGCAGCTGGGGGACCGGGGAGCTGTTTTTT

len: 14
d_gene: TRBD1
abundance: NA
j_gene: TRBJ1-6
v_gene: TRBV6-1
CDR3aa: CASRDRWNNSPLHF
CDR3nt: TGTGCCAGCAGGGACAGGTGGAATAATTCACCCCTCCACTTT

len: 12
d_gene: NA
abundance: NA
j_gene: TRBJ2-2
v_gene: TRBV29-1
CDR3aa: CSVEDNTGELFF
CDR3nt: TGCAGCGTTGAAGACAACACCGGGGAGCTGTTTTTT

len: 12
d_gene: NA
abundance: NA
j_gene: TRBJ2-3
v_gene: TRBV7-9
CDR3aa: CASSLGQYTQYF
CDR3nt: TGTGCCAGCAGCTTAGGGCAGTATACGCAGTATTTT

len: 16
d_gene: TRBD1
abundance: once
j_gene: TRBJ2-2
v_gene: TRBV19
CDR3aa: CASSISLNRGRGELFF
CDR3nt: TGTGCCAGTAGTATTTCCCTCAACAGGGGGCGCGGGGAGCTGTTTTTT

len: 13
d_gene: NA
abundance: NA
j_gene: TRBJ1-4
v_gene: TRBV7-2
CDR3aa: CASSLVGEEKLFF
CDR3nt: TGTGCCAGCAGCTTAGTAGGGGAAGAAAAACTGTTTTTT

len: 13
d_gene: NA
abundance: NA
j_gene: TRBJ2-2
v_gene: TRBV2
CDR3aa: CASSEDRNGELFF
CDR3nt: TGTGCCAGCAGTGAGGATCGCAACGGGGAGCTGTTTTTT

len: 15
d_gene: NA
abundance: once
j_gene: TRBJ1-4
v_gene: TRBV5-5
CDR3aa: CASSRTPVTNEKLFF
CDR3nt: TGTGCCAGCAGCCGTACACCCGTGACGAATGAAAAACTGTTTTTT

len: 13
d_gene: NA
abundance: once
j_gene: TRBJ2-1
v_gene: TRBV19
CDR3aa: CASREGGNNEQFF
CDR3nt: TGTGCCAGTAGAGAAGGGGGGAACAATGAGCAGTTCTTC

len: 15
d_gene: TRBD2
abundance: NA
j_gene: TRBJ2-3
v_gene: TRBV6-6
CDR3aa: CASKLAGGLRDTQYF
CDR3nt: TGTGCCAGCAAATTAGCGGGGGGGCTTCGGGATACGCAGTATTTT

len: 17
d_gene: TRBD1
abundance: NA
j_gene: TRBJ1-4
v_gene: TRBV5-6
CDR3aa: CASSLALGGAANEKLFF
CDR3nt: TGTGCCAGCAGCTTGGCCTTAGGGGGCGCGGCTAATGAAAAACTGTTTTTT

len: 17
d_gene: NA
abundance: NA
j_gene: TRBJ1-4
v_gene: TRBV7-3
CDR3aa: CASSPREEQGPNEKLFF
CDR3nt: TGTGCCAGCAGCCCGCGGGAGGAACAGGGTCCTAATGAAAAACTGTTTTTT

len: 15
d_gene: NA
abundance: NA
j_gene: TRBJ2-6
v_gene: TRBV6-5
CDR3aa: CASKNGGSGANVLTF
CDR3nt: TGTGCCAGCAAGAATGGGGGGTCTGGGGCCAACGTCCTGACTTTC

len: 15
d_gene: NA
abundance: NA
j_gene: TRBJ1-1
v_gene: TRBV18
CDR3aa: CASSPYGTTNTEAFF
CDR3nt: TGTGCCAGCTCACCTTACGGGACAACAAACACTGAAGCTTTCTTT

len: 14
d_gene: NA
abundance: NA
j_gene: TRBJ2-4
v_gene: TRBV4-1
CDR3aa: CASSQAMTSSIQYF
CDR3nt: TGCGCCAGCAGCCAAGCGATGACTAGTTCCATTCAGTACTTC

len: 16
d_gene: NA
abundance: NA
j_gene: TRBJ2-2
v_gene: TRBV7-6
CDR3aa: CASSNRTEAHTGELFF
CDR3nt: TGTGCCAGCAGCAATCGGACCGAGGCTCACACCGGGGAGCTGTTTTTT

len: 15
d_gene: NA
abundance: NA
j_gene: TRBJ2-2
v_gene: TRBV6-1
CDR3aa: CASSGLQGRAGELFF
CDR3nt: TGTGCCAGCAGTGGGCTACAGGGAAGGGCCGGGGAGCTGTTTTTT

len: 19
d_gene: TRBD2
abundance: NA
j_gene: TRBJ2-6
v_gene: TRBV2
CDR3aa: CASSLRTSGGASGANVLTF
CDR3nt: TGTGCCAGCAGCCTACGGACTAGCGGGGGGGCCTCTGGGGCCAACGTCCTGACTTTC

len: 14
d_gene: NA
abundance: NA
j_gene: TRBJ1-2
v_gene: TRBV30
CDR3aa: CAWTSPVGDGGYTF
CDR3nt: TGTGCCTGGACCTCCCCCGTGGGGGACGGGGGCTACACCTTC

len: 15
d_gene: TRBD2
abundance: NA
j_gene: TRBJ2-1
v_gene: TRBV5-6
CDR3aa: CASSMRRGGENEQFF
CDR3nt: TGTGCCAGCAGCATGAGGCGGGGGGGAGAAAATGAGCAGTTCTTC

len: 14
d_gene: TRBD2
abundance: NA
j_gene: TRBJ2-3
v_gene: TRBV12-5
CDR3aa: CASGPGGGTDTQYF
CDR3nt: TGTGCTAGTGGCCCGGGGGGGGGCACAGATACGCAGTATTTT

len: 13
d_gene: NA
abundance: NA
j_gene: TRBJ1-1
v_gene: TRBV6-6
CDR3aa: CASSLGGGAEAFF
CDR3nt: TGTGCCAGCAGTCTAGGGGGAGGCGCTGAAGCTTTCTTT

len: 15
d_gene: NA
abundance: NA
j_gene: TRBJ1-6
v_gene: TRBV11-1
CDR3aa: CASSLDGGLGSPLHF
CDR3nt: TGTGCCAGCAGCTTAGACGGCGGCCTTGGTTCACCCCTCCACTTT

len: 13
d_gene: NA
abundance: NA
j_gene: TRBJ1-1
v_gene: TRBV6-5
CDR3aa: CASSYYEQTEAFF
CDR3nt: TGTGCCAGCAGTTACTATGAGCAGACTGAAGCTTTCTTT

len: 14
d_gene: NA
abundance: NA
j_gene: TRBJ2-3
v_gene: TRBV11-2
CDR3aa: CASSPWGLTDTQYF
CDR3nt: TGTGCCAGCAGCCCATGGGGCCTCACAGATACGCAGTATTTT

len: 12
d_gene: NA
abundance: NA
j_gene: TRBJ2-2
v_gene: TRBV30
CDR3aa: CGGRLSSGELFF
CDR3nt: TGTGGCGGTCGACTCTCGTCCGGGGAGCTGTTTTTT

len: 14
d_gene: NA
abundance: NA
j_gene: TRBJ1-2
v_gene: TRBV11-2
CDR3aa: CASSLDRAQDGYTF
CDR3nt: TGTGCCAGCAGCTTAGATCGAGCTCAGGATGGCTACACCTTC

len: 15
d_gene: NA
abundance: NA
j_gene: TRBJ2-2
v_gene: TRBV5-6
CDR3aa: CASSWGQTNTGELFF
CDR3nt: TGTGCCAGCAGCTGGGGCCAGACAAACACCGGGGAGCTGTTTTTT

len: 17
d_gene: TRBD1
abundance: NA
j_gene: TRBJ2-6
v_gene: TRBV9
CDR3aa: CASSVGQGALGANVLTF
CDR3nt: TGTGCCAGCAGCGTAGGTCAGGGGGCGCTTGGGGCCAACGTCCTGACTTTC

len: 15
d_gene: TRBD2
abundance: NA
j_gene: TRBJ2-3
v_gene: TRBV15
CDR3aa: CATSSSRTSGDTQYF
CDR3nt: TGTGCCACCAGCAGTTCCCGGACTAGCGGAGATACGCAGTATTTT

len: 14
d_gene: NA
abundance: NA
j_gene: TRBJ2-5
v_gene: TRBV5-1
CDR3aa: CASSLESGEETQYF
CDR3nt: TGCGCCAGCAGCTTGGAATCAGGGGAAGAGACCCAGTACTTC

len: 15
d_gene: TRBD2
abundance: NA
j_gene: TRBJ2-1
v_gene: TRBV30
CDR3aa: CAWSGGLADYNEQFF
CDR3nt: TGTGCCTGGAGTGGGGGACTAGCGGACTACAATGAGCAGTTCTTC

len: 19
d_gene: NA
abundance: NA
j_gene: TRBJ1-6
v_gene: TRBV5-5
CDR3aa: CASSLAIGQANLDNSPLHF
CDR3nt: TGTGCCAGCAGCTTGGCCATAGGGCAGGCAAACTTAGATAATTCACCCCTCCACTTT

len: 14
d_gene: NA
abundance: NA
j_gene: TRBJ1-1
v_gene: TRBV7-2
CDR3aa: CASSSPEPNTEAFF
CDR3nt: TGTGCCAGCAGCTCCCCCGAGCCGAACACTGAAGCTTTCTTT

len: 16
d_gene: TRBD2
abundance: NA
j_gene: TRBJ2-1
v_gene: TRBV28
CDR3aa: CASSLASGGRDNEQFF
CDR3nt: TGTGCCAGCAGTTTGGCTAGCGGGGGGAGGGACAATGAGCAGTTCTTC

len: 13
d_gene: TRBD1
abundance: NA
j_gene: TRBJ1-1
v_gene: TRBV29-1
CDR3aa: CSARQGSNTEAFF
CDR3nt: TGCAGCGCCCGACAGGGATCGAACACTGAAGCTTTCTTT

len: 12
d_gene: NA
abundance: NA
j_gene: TRBJ1-1
v_gene: TRBV7-9
CDR3aa: CASSLGTGITFF
CDR3nt: TGTGCCAGCAGCCTCGGGACCGGGATAACTTTCTTT

len: 16
d_gene: NA
abundance: NA
j_gene: TRBJ2-5
v_gene: TRBV2
CDR3aa: CASSVSPTGYQETQYF
CDR3nt: TGTGCCAGCAGTGTCAGCCCGACAGGTTACCAAGAGACCCAGTACTTC

len: 18
d_gene: TRBD2
abundance: few
j_gene: TRBJ2-5
v_gene: TRBV4-1
CDR3aa: CASSQLYGERGVQETQYF
CDR3nt: TGCGCCAGCAGCCAACTTTATGGGGAGCGGGGGGTCCAAGAGACCCAGTACTTC

len: 14
d_gene: NA
abundance: NA
j_gene: TRBJ1-3
v_gene: TRBV10-3
CDR3aa: CASGDTWDGNTIYF
CDR3nt: TGTGCCAGCGGGGACACTTGGGACGGAAACACCATATATTTT

len: 15
d_gene: TRBD1
abundance: NA
j_gene: TRBJ1-6
v_gene: TRBV18
CDR3aa: CASSPSGTVNSPLHF
CDR3nt: TGTGCCAGCTCACCGTCCGGGACAGTTAATTCACCCCTCCACTTT

len: 12
d_gene: NA
abundance: NA
j_gene: TRBJ1-4
v_gene: TRBV29-1
CDR3aa: CSVEDSHEKLFF
CDR3nt: TGCAGCGTTGAGGACAGCCATGAAAAACTGTTTTTT

len: 14
d_gene: NA
abundance: NA
j_gene: TRBJ2-6
v_gene: TRBV7-6
CDR3aa: CASSSSTGANVLTF
CDR3nt: TGTGCCAGCAGCTCATCTACTGGGGCCAACGTCCTGACTTTC

len: 15
d_gene: NA
abundance: once
j_gene: TRBJ1-1
v_gene: TRBV7-3
CDR3aa: CASSLVGDRNTEAFF
CDR3nt: TGTGCCAGCAGCTTGGTGGGGGACCGGAACACTGAAGCTTTCTTT

len: 15
d_gene: NA
abundance: NA
j_gene: TRBJ2-1
v_gene: TRBV28
CDR3aa: CASSPRTELYNEQFF
CDR3nt: TGTGCCAGCAGTCCCCGGACAGAATTATACAATGAGCAGTTCTTC

len: 14
d_gene: NA
abundance: NA
j_gene: TRBJ1-3
v_gene: TRBV15
CDR3aa: CATSRGPGGNTIYF
CDR3nt: TGTGCCACCAGCCGAGGCCCCGGGGGAAACACCATATATTTT

len: 14
d_gene: TRBD1
abundance: NA
j_gene: TRBJ1-3
v_gene: TRBV6-5
CDR3aa: CASSLTGTGNTIYF
CDR3nt: TGTGCCAGCAGTTTGACAGGGACTGGAAACACCATATATTTT

len: 15
d_gene: NA
abundance: NA
j_gene: TRBJ2-1
v_gene: TRBV11-2
CDR3aa: CASSLEQGRFSEQFF
CDR3nt: TGTGCCAGCAGCTTAGAACAGGGGAGGTTCAGTGAGCAGTTCTTC

len: 15
d_gene: TRBD1
abundance: NA
j_gene: TRBJ2-5
v_gene: TRBV5-4
CDR3aa: CASSRQGNYRETQYF
CDR3nt: TGTGCCAGCAGCCGACAGGGGAATTATCGGGAGACCCAGTACTTC

len: 17
d_gene: TRBD1
abundance: NA
j_gene: TRBJ1-5
v_gene: TRBV6-1
CDR3aa: CASSEGQGLLGNQPQHF
CDR3nt: TGTGCCAGCAGTGAGGGACAGGGCCTATTGGGGAATCAGCCCCAGCATTTT